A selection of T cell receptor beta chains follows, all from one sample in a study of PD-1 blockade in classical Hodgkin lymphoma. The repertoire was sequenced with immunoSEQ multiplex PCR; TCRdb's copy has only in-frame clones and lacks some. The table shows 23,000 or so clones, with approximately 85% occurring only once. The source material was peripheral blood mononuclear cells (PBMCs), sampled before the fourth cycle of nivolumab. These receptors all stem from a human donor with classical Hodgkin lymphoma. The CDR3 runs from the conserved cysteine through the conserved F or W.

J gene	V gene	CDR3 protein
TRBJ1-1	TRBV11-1	CASSLTGKTEAFF
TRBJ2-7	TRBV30	CAWSDVWGPYEQYF
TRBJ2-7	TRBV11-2	CASSLVRDSVPRRYEQYF
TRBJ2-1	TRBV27	CASSSVSAGLNEQFF
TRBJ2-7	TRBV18	CASSPPGGDRGLEQYF
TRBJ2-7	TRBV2	CASHRGSYEQYF
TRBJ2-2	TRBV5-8	CASSPGTGVAGELFF
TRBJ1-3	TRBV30	CAWSGTGIFGNTIYF
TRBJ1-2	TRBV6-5	CASSYSGNYGYTF
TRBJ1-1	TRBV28	CASSRLDILNTEAFF
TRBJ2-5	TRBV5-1	CASSFGFQETQYF
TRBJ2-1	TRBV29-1	CSVEIGHNSYNEQFF